The 3 T cell receptor beta chains given below trace back to one sample, sequenced in a study of blood T cell repertoires in COVID-19. Sequencing used immunoSEQ multiplex PCR; TCRdb keeps in-frame clones, though not all of them. Of 180,000 or so clones in the sample, roughly 80% were seen once. Sequencing was carried out using PBMCs or T cells enriched from blood (not recorded which). Receptors originate from a man aged 55 to 69 who had been exposed to COVID-19.

V gene TRBV21-1 combines with J gene TRBJ1-1; the table names TRBD1, a call not compared with the DNA. TRBV21-1 is flagged as a pseudogene. The CDR3 is 14 residues long. CDR3 in DNA: TGTGCCAGCAGCAATGACAGGGGGAACACTGAAGCTTTCTTT. Translated, it gives CASSNDRGNTEAFF.

There are a few counts of this clone. The chain combines TRBV5-6 with TRBJ1-3; 7 nucleotides line up with TRBD1. Trimming took 3 bases from V and 1 from J; bases not matched to a gene: 10. Germline values: CDR1 SGHDT, CDR2 YYEEEE. This CDR3 region has 17 residues. Written as DNA, the CDR3 is TGTGCCAGCAGCTATACGGACAGGAGGTTGTCTGGAAACACCATATATTTT. Residues: CASSYTDRRLSGNTIYF.

V usage is TRBV7-8 and J usage is TRBJ2-2; TRBD2 matches at 13 bases. Trimming at V came to 8 bases and at J to 6 bases, leaving 15 bases not matched to a gene. From germline, CDR1 is SGHVS and CDR2 FQNEAQ. The CDR3 consists of 18 residues. CDR3 sequence: CASHRYGLAGVNAGELFF. CDR3 DNA: TGTGCCAGCCACCGGTACGGACTAGCGGGAGTAAACGCCGGGGAGCTGTTTTTT. The variable domain in full, with the rest retrieved from reference TRBV7-8 and TRBJ2-2, is GAGVSQSPRYKVAKRGQDVALRCDPISGHVSLFWYQQALGQGPEFLTYFQNEAQLDKSGLPSDRFFAERPEGSVSTLKIQRTQQEDSAVYLCASHRYGLAGVNAGELFFGEGSRLTVL.